Listed here are 21 T cell receptor beta chains from one sample, sequenced in a study of T cells in Graves' hyperthyroidism and ophthalmopathy. TCR beta CDR3 regions were amplified from RNA. Initially, a first-round RT-PCR of the TCR CDR3 employed the HTBI primer set. TCRdb independently ran MiXCR on the multiplex PCR reads; one entry per CDR3 protein. The data show around 530,000 distinct CDR3 sequences, with about a sixth seen just once and roughly 15% held by the top ten. The sequenced sample consisted of blood. These receptors originate from a woman under 30 with Graves' ophthalmopathy.

This sequence joins TRBV10-3 and TRBJ2-1, with TRBD2 matching 7 bases. Germline loops: CDR1 ENHRY, CDR2 SYGVKD. After removal of 8 bases from V and 5 bases from J, the junction contained 9 bases not matched to a gene. The CDR3 consists of 14 residues. The CDR3 sequence: CAIGVRRENNEQFF. CDR3 nucleotide sequence: TGTGCCATCGGCGTTCGGCGGGAGAACAATGAGCAGTTCTTC.

This clonotype came up a few times. V is TRBV11-2 and J is TRBJ2-7; D unclear. Looked up from germline, CDR1 is SGHAT and CDR2 is FQNNGV. This CDR3 contains 11 residues. V lost 5 bases and J 6 bases, leaving 8 bases between the germline ends. The CDR3 reads CASSPSAEQYF. The DNA for the CDR3 is TGTGCCAGCAGCCCTTCGGCCGAGCAGTACTTC.

V gene TRBV28 combines with J gene TRBJ1-5, with TRBD1 matching over 10 bases. The germline V gene has CDR1 MDHEN and CDR2 SYDVKM. This CDR3 region has 17 residues. J was trimmed by 5 bases and V by 5 bases; bases with no gene match: 12. CDR3 DNA: TGTGCCAGCAGTCCCACGGCGGGACAGGGGCGGTATCAGCCCCAGCATTTT. Encoded protein: CASSPTAGQGRYQPQHF.

This clonotype was counted at least ten times. The junction does not match germline at one end; this may be a read error. The chain combines TRBV7-7 with TRBJ2-5; 7 bases align to TRBD1. CDR3 length equals 13 residues. Germline V CDR1 and CDR2: SSHAT, FNYEAQ (reference sequence). CDR3 bases: TGTGCTAGCACCTCCGCCAGGGGGGAGACCCAGTACTTC. Residues: CASTSARGETQYF.

This clonotype appeared a few times. The rearrangement links TRBV20-1 to TRBJ1-1; D not certain. From germline, CDR1 is DFQATT and CDR2 SNEGSKA (reference sequence). Deletions cut 5 bases from V and 0 bases from J, with 16 bases between. This CDR3 has 15 residues. The CDR3 here is CSACQAGIMNTEAFF. In DNA form, the CDR3 reads TGCAGTGCTTGTCAAGCAGGAATCATGAACACTGAAGCTTTCTTT.

The V gene is TRBV28, the J gene TRBJ1-4; D might be TRBD1 (5 bases). The germline CDR1 and CDR2 sequences are MDHEN and SYDVKM. CDR3 length: 12 residues. The V and J ends lost 6 bases and 8 bases respectively, with 10 bases between them. CDR3 in DNA: TGTGCCAGCAGGGGACCCCGGGAAAAACTGTTTTTT. Its translation is CASRGPREKLFF.

This clonotype was counted ten times or more. The gene calls are TRBV4-2 and TRBJ1-1, with D perhaps matching TRBD1 (5 bases). The CDR3 sequence is 15 residues long. CDR1 is LGHNA, CDR2 YNFKEQ, per germline. The V and J ends lost 0 bases and 1 base respectively, with 9 bases between them. The CDR3 DNA is TGTGCCAGCAGCCAAGAGGGGAGGGGGAACACTGAAGCTTTCTTT. It is translated as CASSQEGRGNTEAFF.

The rearrangement links TRBV5-1 to TRBJ1-4; the match to TRBD1 covers 7 bases. The germline V gene encodes CDR1 SGHRS and CDR2 YFSETQ. The CDR3 has 16 residues. After removal of 0 bases from V and 8 bases from J, the junction contained 10 bases not matched to a gene. CDR3 in amino acids: CASSLGWSQGNEKLFF. Here the CDR3 DNA reads TGCGCCAGCAGCTTGGGGTGGTCACAGGGGAACGAAAAACTGTTTTTT. Looking up the rest from reference TRBV5-1 and TRBJ1-4 gives the full variable domain: KAGVTQTPRYLIKTRGQQVTLSCSPISGHRSVSWYQQTPGQGLQFLFEYFSETQRNKGNFPGRFSGRQFSNSRSEMNVSTLELGDSALYLCASSLGWSQGNEKLFFGSGTQLSVL.

This rearrangement joins TRBV30 to TRBJ2-1; TRBD2 agrees at 7 bases. Trimming at V came to 3 bases and at J to 3 bases, leaving 14 bases not matched to a gene. Germline V gene data show CDR1 as GTSNPN and CDR2 as SVGIG (reference sequence). The CDR3 has 17 residues. CDR3 coding DNA: TGTGCCTGGAGAGTCCTGGTAGGCGGGAGAAACTACAATGAGCAGTTCTTC. Amino acid sequence: CAWRVLVGGRNYNEQFF.

The V call is TRBV20-1, the J call TRBJ2-1, with 13 positions matching TRBD2. V gave up 0 bases and J gave up 1 base; unmatched junction bases: 9. CDR3 length: 19 amino acids. Germline V gives CDR1 DFQATT, CDR2 SNEGSKA (reference sequence). The CDR3: CSARDFPTSGGRSYNEQFF. In nucleotides, the CDR3 is TGCAGTGCTAGAGATTTCCCGACTAGCGGGGGGCGGTCCTACAATGAGCAGTTCTTC.

This chain links TRBV9 with TRBJ1-3, with D unresolved. Germline CDR1 is SGDLS and CDR2 is YYNGEE. The V gene lost 0 bases and the J gene lost 4 bases, with 20 bases spanning the gap. This CDR3 contains 18 residues. CDR3 sequence reads: CASSVESGRYTAGNTIYF. The CDR3 coding sequence is TGTGCCAGCAGCGTAGAATCTGGGCGGTACACCGCCGGAAACACCATATATTTT.

This clonotype was seen more than once but under ten times. The chain employs TRBV6-1 and TRBJ1-2; 7 nucleotides match TRBD1. CDR3 length: 13 amino acids. Germline-derived CDR1 and CDR2 are MNHNS and SASEGT. The V and J ends lost 6 bases and 2 bases, in that order; junction bases with no gene match: 3. The CDR3 loop is CASRVRGNYGYTF. The CDR3 DNA is TGTGCCAGCAGGGTCAGGGGGAACTATGGCTACACCTTC.

This clonotype was picked up many times. The J gene is TRBJ2-3, the V gene TRBV7-9; 8 bases are shared with TRBD2. From germline, CDR1 is SEHNR and CDR2 FQNEAQ (reference sequence). The CDR3 consists of 16 residues. V was pared by 4 bases and J by 3 bases, with 9 bases of the junction left unmatched. The CDR3 here is CASSSFLAGGTDTQYF. CDR3 sequence (DNA): TGTGCCAGCAGCTCCTTTCTCGCGGGAGGAACAGATACGCAGTATTTT.

This clonotype was counted many times. The chain has TRBV7-8 and TRBJ2-3, with D hard to call. Germline assignment: CDR1 SGHVS and CDR2 FQNEAQ. Trimming took 5 bases from V and 5 from J, leaving 5 bases between them. This CDR3 region has 11 residues. In nucleotides, the CDR3 is TGTGCCAGCAGCGCCCAAGATACGCAGTATTTT. It encodes CASSAQDTQYF. The variable domain in full, with the rest retrieved from reference TRBV7-8 and TRBJ2-3, is GAGVSQSPRYKVAKRGQDVALRCDPISGHVSLFWYQQALGQGPEFLTYFQNEAQLDKSGLPSDRFFAERPEGSVSTLKIQRTQQEDSAVYLCASSAQDTQYFGPGTRLTVL.

This clonotype was counted between two and nine times. The rearrangement uses TRBV5-6 and TRBJ2-4; D gene ambiguous. The V gene's germline CDR1 is SGHDT and CDR2 YYEEEE. V was clipped by 2 bases and J by 0 bases, with 15 bases between them. The CDR3 has 17 residues. In DNA form, the CDR3 reads TGTGCCAGCAGCTTTGCGAGTAAAACTATAGCCAAAAACATTCAGTACTTC. It is translated as CASSFASKTIAKNIQYF.

This clonotype came up many times. V gene TRBV3-1 combines with J gene TRBJ2-5; 7 bases agree with TRBD2. From germline, CDR1 is LGHDT and CDR2 YNNKEL (reference sequence). This CDR3 region has 14 residues. Germline trimming cut 3 bases from V and 4 bases from J; bases unmatched to any gene: 5. CDR3 DNA sequence: TGTGCCAGCAGCCATCTGGGCGGGGGAGAGACCCAGTACTTC. Translated, it gives CASSHLGGGETQYF.

There are many counts of this clonotype. The V and J genes are TRBV28 and TRBJ1-6, with TRBD1 matching 8 bases. Looked up from germline, CDR1 is MDHEN and CDR2 is SYDVKM. This CDR3 is 15 amino acids long. Trimming removed 5 bases from V and 4 bases from J; junction bases left unmatched: 4. CDR3 coding DNA: TGTGCCAGCAGTCCTAGGACAGGGTATAATTCACCCCTCCACTTT. Translation gives CASSPRTGYNSPLHF.

As to this clonotype: Being one base from a much bigger clone, this may be a read error. The rearrangement links TRBV7-9 to TRBJ2-3; D could derive from TRBD1 or TRBD2 (7 bases each). The length of the CDR3 is 14 residues. Between the trimmed V and J ends, which lost 5 bases and 4 bases, there was a span of 13 bases. CDR1 and CDR2 (germline): SEHNR, FQNEAQ (reference sequence). The CDR3 spells CASSQGGKADTQYF. In DNA, the CDR3 is TGTGCCAGCAGCCAGGGGGGGAAGGCAGATACGCAGTATTTT.

The rearrangement joins TRBV20-1 to TRBJ1-6, with TRBD1 as a possible D gene (5 bases). The CDR3 is 14 residues long. Deletions cut 0 bases from V and 9 bases from J, with 12 bases between. Germline-derived CDR1 and CDR2 are DFQATT and SNEGSKA (reference sequence). Here the CDR3 reads CSARDGRETSPLHF. CDR3 DNA sequence: TGCAGTGCTAGAGACGGCAGGGAGACTTCACCCCTCCACTTT.

This clonotype was recorded many times. The V and J genes are TRBV9 and TRBJ1-2; no clear D. This CDR3 region has 15 residues. From germline, CDR1 is SGDLS and CDR2 YYNGEE. V lost 0 bases and J 2 bases, leaving 11 bases between the germline ends. The CDR3 loop reads CASSVARTANYGYTF. The CDR3 DNA reads as TGTGCCAGCAGCGTAGCGAGGACGGCCAACTATGGCTACACCTTC.

This clonotype has more than one count but fewer than ten. The rearrangement joins TRBV27 to TRBJ2-3, with D possibly being TRBD2 (6 bases). There are 15 residues in the CDR3. V was cut by 5 bases and J by 0 bases, with 12 bases left in between. CDR1 MNHEY and CDR2 SMNVEV come from the germline V gene (reference sequence). The CDR3 loop reads CASSPIAASTDTQYF. Written as DNA, the CDR3 is TGTGCCAGCAGTCCCATAGCGGCTAGCACAGATACGCAGTATTTT.